This TCR beta chain comes out of a study of blood T cell repertoires in COVID-19 (TCRdb year 2020). Turning to the overall study: Samples from collaborators originated in the United States, Italy and Spain and spanned both the acute and convalescent phases of COVID-19. The material from the prospective study consisted of cDNA or gDNA derived from T cells, B-cell-depleted T cells, or PBMCs. Deeply sampled blood TCRbeta repertoires from subjects exposed to, actively infected with, or recovered from COVID-19 were included in the dataset. The repertoires were released in a freely available public database meant as a resource for research on the immune response to SARS-CoV-2. The samples were drawn from the first 160 participants of the ongoing ImmuneRACE study and from over a thousand subjects provided by 6 global collaborators. The sample metadata nearly always contained a de-identified subject ID, COVID-19 status, age in years and sex. HLA class I and class II types, where available, came from metadata supplied by the sample provider rather than from assay-based typing. The study at large found these results: Clinical and demographic metadata were provided uncurated, with the amount varying by source and participant.

Remarks on this clone: The antigen it recognizes is unknown. The record has no base qualities; no much larger clone is one base away.

Ends trimmed: V by 4 bases, J by 10 bases; bases unmatched to a gene: 7. The germline V gene (reference sequence) specifies LNHNV as CDR1 and YYDKDF as CDR2. The CDR3 numbers 15 residues from cysteine through phenylalanine. Kept here is only the CDR3 DNA, which spans 45 bases and is read in frame from base 1. Each collaborating institution followed its own protocols to collect whole blood in K2EDTA tubes. Collaborator samples were shipped for TCRbeta analysis as frozen whole blood, isolated PBMCs, or DNA extracted from either sample type. The immunoSEQ Assay, a bias-controlled multiplex PCR, was used to amplify TCRbeta CDR3 regions from genomic DNA. From the authors' description of their analysis: The number of nucleated cells in each sample was estimated by amplification of reference gene primers within the assay. To quantify the absolute abundance of each unique TCRbeta CDR3 rearrangement, sequence reads were collapsed and filtered. For each sample, productive Simpson clonality was calculated as the square root of Simpson's diversity index across productive rearrangements. TCRdb obtained this table from immuneACCESS and retained in-frame rearrangements with V and J assigned. These tables miss some clones; where compared with another copy, unresolved V genes account for less than half of the shortfall, and the remainder is unexplained. Clone size and V and J calls were adopted from that table, with D and trimming inferred from the DNA. A total of 150,000 to 200,000 clones appear in this sample, around 85% of them only once. The leading ten clones occupy under 2.5% of the sample.

Material for sequencing was peripheral blood. The chain is encoded by TRBV15 joined to TRBJ1-4; the central 12 bases match TRBD1. The sequence came from a man aged 70 or older with active or convalescent COVID-19. At the DNA level, the sequence is TGTGCCACCAGCAAAACCGGGACAGGGGGCGGAAAACTGTTTTTT. This yields the protein CATSKTGTGGGKLFF.